This record concerns one T cell receptor (beta chain) sequence. Its cognate antigen is unknown. The data were produced by immunoSEQ multiplex PCR, yet TCRdb's version contains in-frame clones alone and is incomplete. This sample carries some 96,000 clones, approximately 91% of them seen once, and the ten largest clones take approximately 0.16%. The data were taken from a study of OX40 agonist ivuxolimab in advanced cancers. Germline V gene sequence: CDR1 GTSNPN, CDR2 SVGIG (reference sequence). Germline trimming cut 3 bases from V and 5 bases from J; bases unmatched to any gene: 10. CDR3 length equals 16 residues. General study findings and limits: Low normalized T-cell clonal expansion was also seen in some nonresponders.

The TCR originated in an adult with an advanced solid tumor such as melanoma, head and neck, liver or kidney cancer. Material: CD4+ or CD8+ T cells sorted from blood, obtained in a trial of the OX40 agonist ivuxolimab. The chain combines TRBV30 with TRBJ2-2; 9 bases are shared with TRBD1. The CDR3 loop reads CAWRVPGTGKTGELFF. The CDR3 bases are TGTGCCTGGAGAGTTCCGGGGACAGGGAAGACCGGGGAGCTGTTTTTT.